Presented here are 12 T cell receptor beta chains from one specimen sequenced in a study of blood T cell repertoires in COVID-19 (dated by TCRdb to the early 2020s). The library was prepared using the immunoSEQ multiplex PCR assay. TCRdb's version of the immuneACCESS table is confined to in-frame rearrangements and falls short of the full clone set. An unresolved V gene accounts for under half of the shortfall where checked; the remainder is of unknown origin. Counted in this sample were 95,000 to 110,000 clones; about 93% of them appeared once. Clones ranked in the top ten supply around 1.2% of the sample. Material for sequencing was peripheral blood. All receptors derive from a woman aged 25 to 39 with acute or convalescent COVID-19.

A remark on this clone: The sample contains more than one DNA sequence encoding this CDR3. This chain links TRBV7-9 with TRBJ1-2; possible D gene TRBD1, 5 bases. CDR1 and CDR2 from the germline V gene are SEHNR and FQNEAQ (reference sequence). Trimming removed 5 bases at V and 1 base at J, with 11 bases between. The CDR3 spans 14 residues. CDR3 coding DNA: TGTGCCAGCAGCCGATCCGGGGGTAACTATGGCTACACCTTC. This sequence encodes CASSRSGGNYGYTF.

CDR3 sequence (DNA): TGTGCCAGCAGCTACAGGGGGTCGGATGAAAAACTGTTTTTT. It yields the protein CASSYRGSDEKLFF. V gene TRBV7-2 combines with J gene TRBJ1-4; 8 bases align to TRBD1. The germline V gene has CDR1 SGHTA and CDR2 FQGNSA. V dropped 4 bases and J dropped 6; count of bases not matched to a gene: 4. The CDR3 spans 14 residues.

There are a few counts of this clone. This rearrangement joins TRBV2 to TRBJ1-1; 11 bases fit TRBD1. The CDR3 is 11 residues long. Germline V gene lookup returns CDR1 SNHLY and CDR2 FYNNEI. J was trimmed by 11 bases and V by 6 bases; bases with no gene match: 2. For the CDR3, the DNA is TGTGCCAGCAGGGGACAGGGGGAGGCTTTCTTT. It is translated as CASRGQGEAFF.

The chain combines TRBV28 with TRBJ2-5; 7 bases align to TRBD1. The CDR3 runs 13 residues. Per germline, CDR1 MDHEN and CDR2 SYDVKM. The V gene end was trimmed by 6 bases and the J gene end by 4 bases; junction bases not matched to a gene: 5. The chain's CDR3 is CASRQRGRETQYF. CDR3 bases: TGTGCCAGCAGGCAGAGGGGGCGAGAGACCCAGTACTTC.

The V gene is TRBV10-3, the J gene TRBJ1-4, with a weak D call TRBD1 (5 bases). This CDR3 is built from 16 residues. Trimming left V 0 bases short and J 2 bases short, with 10 bases between. From germline, CDR1 is ENHRY and CDR2 SYGVKD. The CDR3 loop reads CAISESPGMTNEKLFF. CDR3 nucleotides: TGTGCCATCAGTGAGTCCCCAGGGATGACTAATGAAAAACTGTTTTTT.

The chain employs TRBV4-2 and TRBJ2-7; the D is unclear. CDR1 is LGHNA, CDR2 YNFKEQ, per germline. This CDR3 is 16 amino acids long. Trimming left V 1 base short and J 3 bases short, with 16 bases between. In DNA, the CDR3 is TGTGCCAGCAGCCAAGGCCGTCGGGTAGCAGACTACGAGCAGTACTTC. The encoded protein is CASSQGRRVADYEQYF.

V and J are TRBV24-1 and TRBJ2-1; the D gene is possibly TRBD2 (6 bases). Trimming took off 1 base at V and 9 bases at J, with 15 bases between the two ends. Germline CDR1 reads KGHDR; CDR2 reads SFDVKD. This CDR3 region has 15 residues. The CDR3 nucleotides read TGTGCCACCAGTGATTTACTAGCCCCCGACGGTGAGCAGTTCTTC. This gives the protein CATSDLLAPDGEQFF.

The gene calls are TRBV3-1 (or the pseudogene TRBV3-2) and TRBJ2-5, with D unresolved. The CDR3 is 15 residues long. V lost 1 base and J lost 5, with 14 bases in between. Germline values: CDR1 LGHDT, CDR2 YNNKEL (reference sequence). CDR3 residues: CASSQGNSLVETQYF. In DNA form, the CDR3 reads TGTGCCAGCAGCCAAGGGAACTCGCTAGTCGAGACCCAGTACTTC.

This chain uses TRBV5-1 with TRBJ2-5, with D perhaps TRBD1 (6 bases). Germline V CDR1 and CDR2: SGHRS, YFSETQ. CDR3 length: 13 amino acids. The ends were cut back, 3 bases at V and 5 bases at J, with 11 bases in the middle. CDR3 nucleotide sequence: TGCGCCAGCAGCTCAGGGGCGGGCGAGACCCAGTACTTC. Translating it yields CASSSGAGETQYF.

The chain carries TRBV4-2 and TRBJ2-3, with 10 bases identical to TRBD2. The CDR3 loop spans 16 amino acids. J gave up 3 bases and V 4 bases, and 7 bases lay outside the gene matches. Looked up from germline, CDR1 is LGHNA and CDR2 is YNFKEQ. For the CDR3, the DNA is TGTGCCAGCAGCCGAGTAGCGGGGGGTATGACAGATACGCAGTATTTT. Its translation is CASSRVAGGMTDTQYF.

This chain joins TRBV2 and TRBJ2-5, with a possible D match to TRBD1 (7 bases). Germline lookup yields CDR1 SNHLY and CDR2 FYNNEI. The CDR3 is 14 residues long. Trimming took 5 bases from V and 4 from J, leaving 14 bases between them. This CDR3 is CASSFQGGGETQYF. CDR3 sequence (DNA): TGTGCCAGCAGTTTTCAGGGGGGAGGAGAGACCCAGTACTTC.

This sequence joins TRBV29-1 and TRBJ2-1; D is possibly TRBD1 (6 bases). V was shortened by 6 bases and J by 1 base, with 10 bases between the two germline ends. There are 13 residues in the CDR3. Germline V gene lookup returns CDR1 SQVTM and CDR2 ANQGSEA. In DNA form, the CDR3 reads TGCAGCGTAACACAGGGATCCTACAATGAGCAGTTCTTC. It encodes CSVTQGSYNEQFF.